These T cell receptor beta chains were read from a single sample in a study of blood T cell repertoires in COVID-19. Profiling relied on immunoSEQ multiplex PCR, and the TCRdb table lists in-frame clones only, not all of them. The sample includes fewer than 200,000 clones, 70% to 90% seen only once; the top ten take less than 10%. What was sequenced was peripheral blood. These receptors all stem from an older woman with COVID-19, enrolled during active disease. The CDR3 runs from the conserved cysteine through the conserved F or W. Fields, in order: V gene, clone size, D gene, J gene, CDR3 DNA, CDR3 protein. D genes are given only for firm matches. Clone size is not always given. Where it is, it says once, few, many or a class for expanded clones.

v_call: TRBV7-3
clone_size: .
d_call: .
j_call: TRBJ2-1
cdr3_nt: TGTGCCAGCAGCTTAACTAGCGGTGTAGGCAATGAGCAGTTCTTC
cdr3_aa: CASSLTSGVGNEQFF

v_call: TRBV28
clone_size: .
d_call: .
j_call: TRBJ1-2
cdr3_nt: TGTGCCAGCAGTTTAGTAGGGGGCTATGGCTACACCTTC
cdr3_aa: CASSLVGGYGYTF

v_call: TRBV12-3/TRBV12-4
clone_size: .
d_call: TRBD2
j_call: TRBJ2-1
cdr3_nt: TGTGCCAGCAGATCCGGGACTAGCAATGAGCAGTTCTTC
cdr3_aa: CASRSGTSNEQFF

v_call: TRBV7-8
clone_size: .
d_call: TRBD2
j_call: TRBJ2-6
cdr3_nt: TGTGCCAGCAGCTTAACTATCGGGGTCCTAGCGGGAGCTGGGGCCAACGTCCTGACTTTC
cdr3_aa: CASSLTIGVLAGAGANVLTF

v_call: TRBV18
clone_size: .
d_call: .
j_call: TRBJ1-1
cdr3_nt: TGTGCCAGCTCCCGCGCTCGAGAGTCTGAAGCTTTCTTT
cdr3_aa: CASSRARESEAFF

v_call: TRBV6-5
clone_size: .
d_call: TRBD1
j_call: TRBJ1-1
cdr3_nt: TGTGCCAGCAGTACAGGGGGGGGCACTGAAGCTTTCTTT
cdr3_aa: CASSTGGGTEAFF

v_call: TRBV6-5
clone_size: many
d_call: TRBD1
j_call: TRBJ1-1
cdr3_nt: TGTGCCAGCACGTTAGGGGGCGACAGCACTGAAGCTTTCTTT
cdr3_aa: CASTLGGDSTEAFF

v_call: TRBV27
clone_size: .
d_call: TRBD1
j_call: TRBJ1-1
cdr3_nt: TGTGCCAGCAGTTTAGGACAGGGGTTTGCTGAAGCTTTCTTT
cdr3_aa: CASSLGQGFAEAFF

v_call: TRBV30
clone_size: few
d_call: .
j_call: TRBJ1-6
cdr3_nt: TGTGCCTCTCACAGGCTTTTTGGCTCCTATAATTCACCCCTCCACTTT
cdr3_aa: CASHRLFGSYNSPLHF

v_call: TRBV11-2
clone_size: .
d_call: TRBD1
j_call: TRBJ1-5
cdr3_nt: TGTGCCAGCAGCTTAGACGGGACAGTCAATCAGCCCCAGCATTTT
cdr3_aa: CASSLDGTVNQPQHF

v_call: TRBV6-5
clone_size: .
d_call: TRBD1
j_call: TRBJ1-2
cdr3_nt: TGTGCCAGCACGATTACCGGACAGGCAAACTATGGCTACACCTTC
cdr3_aa: CASTITGQANYGYTF

v_call: TRBV3-1/TRBV3-2
clone_size: .
d_call: .
j_call: TRBJ2-2
cdr3_nt: TGTGCCAGCAGACCCTCCGGTTTTAACACCGGGGAGCTGTTTTTT
cdr3_aa: CASRPSGFNTGELFF

v_call: TRBV13
clone_size: .
d_call: TRBD1
j_call: TRBJ1-1
cdr3_nt: TGTGCCAGCAGCTCGGGACAGGGGGCGAGTGAAGCTTTCTTT
cdr3_aa: CASSSGQGASEAFF

v_call: TRBV19
clone_size: .
d_call: .
j_call: TRBJ1-2
cdr3_nt: TGTGCCAGTAGGAGCAGGGGCTACTATGGCTACACCTTC
cdr3_aa: CASRSRGYYGYTF

v_call: TRBV30
clone_size: .
d_call: TRBD1
j_call: TRBJ1-1
cdr3_nt: TGTGCCTGGAGGGGACAGGGAGGTGTTGAAGCTTTCTTT
cdr3_aa: CAWRGQGGVEAFF

v_call: TRBV10-1
clone_size: .
d_call: TRBD2
j_call: TRBJ2-1
cdr3_nt: TGCGCCAGCAGTGAAATAACTAGCGGTTACAATGAGCAGTTCTTC
cdr3_aa: CASSEITSGYNEQFF

v_call: TRBV5-4
clone_size: .
d_call: .
j_call: TRBJ1-1
cdr3_nt: TGTGCCAGCAGCTTGGGCAGTAATCTGAACACTGAAGCTTTCTTT
cdr3_aa: CASSLGSNLNTEAFF

v_call: TRBV6-5
clone_size: .
d_call: .
j_call: TRBJ1-6
cdr3_nt: TGTGCCAGCAGATACACAGGGTTCTATAATTCACCCCTCCACTTT
cdr3_aa: CASRYTGFYNSPLHF

v_call: TRBV12-5
clone_size: once
d_call: .
j_call: TRBJ2-1
cdr3_nt: TGTGCTAGTGGTTTGGTACACATAGGGAGCTCCTACAATGAGCAGTTCTTC
cdr3_aa: CASGLVHIGSSYNEQFF

v_call: TRBV7-3
clone_size: .
d_call: TRBD1
j_call: TRBJ1-5
cdr3_nt: TGTGCCAGCAGCTCATCAGGGGGCTTGGAGCCCCAGCATTTT
cdr3_aa: CASSSSGGLEPQHF

v_call: TRBV5-1
clone_size: .
d_call: .
j_call: TRBJ2-7
cdr3_nt: TGCGCCAGCAGCTTGGGTAGTTTACCCTACGAGCAGTACTTC
cdr3_aa: CASSLGSLPYEQYF

v_call: TRBV6-1
clone_size: .
d_call: TRBD1
j_call: TRBJ1-2
cdr3_nt: TGTGCCAGCAGGCCCGACAGGGGGCGCGTCTATGGCTACACCTTC
cdr3_aa: CASRPDRGRVYGYTF

v_call: TRBV9
clone_size: .
d_call: .
j_call: TRBJ1-4
cdr3_nt: TGTGCCAGCAGCCCTCGAGAGAGGGTGGGAAAACTGTTTTTT
cdr3_aa: CASSPRERVGKLFF

v_call: TRBV6-5
clone_size: .
d_call: .
j_call: TRBJ1-2
cdr3_nt: TGTGCCAGCAGTTACTCGAGAGTCAGGGCCTTATATGGCTACACCTTC
cdr3_aa: CASSYSRVRALYGYTF

v_call: TRBV6-5
clone_size: .
d_call: .
j_call: TRBJ1-4
cdr3_nt: TGTGCCAGCAGGACAATCCCGCCCTCTAATGAAAAACTGTTTTTT
cdr3_aa: CASRTIPPSNEKLFF

v_call: TRBV14
clone_size: few
d_call: .
j_call: TRBJ1-6
cdr3_nt: TGTGCCAGCAGCCGGTCACAGGGTTCACCCCTCCACTTT
cdr3_aa: CASSRSQGSPLHF

v_call: TRBV27
clone_size: once
d_call: TRBD1
j_call: TRBJ1-5
cdr3_nt: TGTGCCAGCGTCTCGACAGGGAAAGGAGGCAATCAGCCCCAGCATTTT
cdr3_aa: CASVSTGKGGNQPQHF

v_call: TRBV16
clone_size: .
d_call: .
j_call: TRBJ1-1
cdr3_nt: TGTGCCAGCAGCCACTCACCGGGACTAGGGACTGAAGCTTTCTTT
cdr3_aa: CASSHSPGLGTEAFF

v_call: TRBV3-1/TRBV3-2
clone_size: .
d_call: TRBD1
j_call: TRBJ1-4
cdr3_nt: TGTGCCAGCAGCCTTCGACAGGGAATAAATGAAAAACTGTTTTTT
cdr3_aa: CASSLRQGINEKLFF

v_call: TRBV11-2
clone_size: .
d_call: .
j_call: TRBJ1-1
cdr3_nt: TGTGCCAGCAGCTTAGGAGACAGGCCGAACACTGAAGCTTTCTTT
cdr3_aa: CASSLGDRPNTEAFF

v_call: TRBV6-2/TRBV6-3
clone_size: .
d_call: .
j_call: TRBJ2-3
cdr3_nt: TGTGCCAGCAGTGGCCCACCGAAACTAGGATGGTATTTT
cdr3_aa: CASSGPPKLGWYF

v_call: TRBV7-9
clone_size: .
d_call: TRBD1
j_call: TRBJ1-1
cdr3_nt: TGTGCCAGCTGTCGGGACAGGGGGAACACTGAAGCTTTCTTT
cdr3_aa: CASCRDRGNTEAFF

v_call: TRBV14
clone_size: .
d_call: TRBD1
j_call: TRBJ1-2
cdr3_nt: TGTGCCAGCAGGCCGGGAGGGGGCGAACGAGGCTACACCTTC
cdr3_aa: CASRPGGGERGYTF

v_call: TRBV12-3/TRBV12-4
clone_size: .
d_call: .
j_call: TRBJ1-1
cdr3_nt: TGTGCCAGCAGTTCAGGGCCTGAAGCTTTCTTT
cdr3_aa: CASSSGPEAFF

v_call: TRBV24-1
clone_size: .
d_call: TRBD1
j_call: TRBJ2-5
cdr3_nt: TGTGCCACCAGTGACTCTACCGGGACAGGGGGCTCACAGACCCAGTACTTC
cdr3_aa: CATSDSTGTGGSQTQYF

v_call: TRBV15
clone_size: .
d_call: .
j_call: TRBJ1-1
cdr3_nt: TGTGCCACCTCTGACAGGCCGAACACTGAAGCTTTCTTT
cdr3_aa: CATSDRPNTEAFF

v_call: TRBV6-5
clone_size: .
d_call: TRBD1
j_call: TRBJ1-2
cdr3_nt: TGTGCCAGCAGTCTAGACAGGGCTTATGGCTACACCTTC
cdr3_aa: CASSLDRAYGYTF

v_call: TRBV29-1
clone_size: .
d_call: TRBD1
j_call: TRBJ1-1
cdr3_nt: TGCAGCGTTGGGCAGGACAGGGTGGCTTTCTTT
cdr3_aa: CSVGQDRVAFF

v_call: TRBV5-1
clone_size: .
d_call: TRBD1
j_call: TRBJ2-7
cdr3_nt: TGCGCCAGCACCAAGGAGACAGGGGACGGCTACGAGCAGTACTTC
cdr3_aa: CASTKETGDGYEQYF

v_call: TRBV11-2
clone_size: .
d_call: TRBD2
j_call: TRBJ2-7
cdr3_nt: TGTGCCAGCAGCTTAGGTTCGGGAGGGCCAAACGAGCAGTACTTC
cdr3_aa: CASSLGSGGPNEQYF

v_call: TRBV7-8
clone_size: .
d_call: .
j_call: TRBJ1-3
cdr3_nt: TGTGCCAGCAGCTTGCCGGGAGGGACTGGAAACACCATATATTTT
cdr3_aa: CASSLPGGTGNTIYF

v_call: TRBV5-1
clone_size: few
d_call: TRBD1
j_call: TRBJ1-1
cdr3_nt: TGCGCCAGCAGCCAGGGGGCAGGCAACACTGAAGCTTTCTTT
cdr3_aa: CASSQGAGNTEAFF

v_call: TRBV11-2
clone_size: .
d_call: TRBD1
j_call: TRBJ2-7
cdr3_nt: TGTGCCAGCAGCTCCCGGACAGGTGGGACCTACGAGCAGTACTTC
cdr3_aa: CASSSRTGGTYEQYF

v_call: TRBV6-5
clone_size: .
d_call: TRBD1
j_call: TRBJ1-5
cdr3_nt: TGTGCCAGCAGGCCGGGACAGTTCAATCAGCCCCAGCATTTT
cdr3_aa: CASRPGQFNQPQHF

v_call: TRBV12-3/TRBV12-4
clone_size: .
d_call: .
j_call: TRBJ1-1
cdr3_nt: TGTGCCAGCAGTTCCGACATATACACTGAAGCTTTCTTT
cdr3_aa: CASSSDIYTEAFF

v_call: TRBV18
clone_size: .
d_call: .
j_call: TRBJ1-2
cdr3_nt: TGTGCCAGCTCACCGTCAGTGGATGGCTACACCTTC
cdr3_aa: CASSPSVDGYTF

v_call: TRBV12-5
clone_size: .
d_call: TRBD1
j_call: TRBJ1-1
cdr3_nt: TGTGCTAGTGGCCTGGGACAGGCTGAAGCTTTCTTT
cdr3_aa: CASGLGQAEAFF

v_call: TRBV11-3
clone_size: .
d_call: .
j_call: TRBJ2-7
cdr3_nt: TGTGCCAGCAGCTTATCGGACAGTTACGAGCAGTACTTC
cdr3_aa: CASSLSDSYEQYF

v_call: TRBV7-9
clone_size: medium-sized
d_call: TRBD1
j_call: TRBJ1-1
cdr3_nt: TGTGCCAGCAGTTCCCCTTTACAGGGGGCGCGAGCTTTCTTT
cdr3_aa: CASSSPLQGARAFF

v_call: TRBV30
clone_size: .
d_call: .
j_call: TRBJ1-2
cdr3_nt: TGTGCCTGGAGTGTAGGGGGTCTGGGCTACACCTTC
cdr3_aa: CAWSVGGLGYTF

v_call: TRBV5-4
clone_size: few
d_call: TRBD2
j_call: TRBJ2-1
cdr3_nt: TGTGCCAGCAGGCGGGGAGGCGGGAGCTCCTACAATGAGCAGTTCTTC
cdr3_aa: CASRRGGGSSYNEQFF

v_call: TRBV30
clone_size: .
d_call: TRBD1
j_call: TRBJ1-1
cdr3_nt: TGTGCCTCTCCGAAGGGACAGATGAACACTGAAGCTTTCTTT
cdr3_aa: CASPKGQMNTEAFF

v_call: TRBV27
clone_size: few
d_call: .
j_call: TRBJ2-3
cdr3_nt: TGTGCCAGCAGTTTAAGGATAAAGCGGGGCACAGATACGCAGTATTTT
cdr3_aa: CASSLRIKRGTDTQYF

v_call: TRBV5-5
clone_size: .
d_call: .
j_call: TRBJ2-3
cdr3_nt: TGTGCCAGCAGTTTGCTGAGTACGCAGTATTTT
cdr3_aa: CASSLLSTQYF

v_call: TRBV7-9
clone_size: few
d_call: .
j_call: TRBJ2-3
cdr3_nt: TGTGCCAGCAGCTTACAGGGTCCCACAGATACGCAGTATTTT
cdr3_aa: CASSLQGPTDTQYF

v_call: TRBV14
clone_size: .
d_call: TRBD1
j_call: TRBJ2-2
cdr3_nt: TGTGCCAGCAGCCAAGATAAGGGGGCACCGAACACCGGGGAGCTGTTTTTT
cdr3_aa: CASSQDKGAPNTGELFF

v_call: TRBV3-1/TRBV3-2
clone_size: few
d_call: TRBD1
j_call: TRBJ1-5
cdr3_nt: TGTGCCAGCAGCCCGACAGGGGGCAGATCTCAGCCCCAGCATTTT
cdr3_aa: CASSPTGGRSQPQHF

v_call: TRBV5-1
clone_size: .
d_call: TRBD2
j_call: TRBJ2-2
cdr3_nt: TGCGCCAGCAGCCCTAGCGGAACGAACACCGGGGAGCTGTTTTTT
cdr3_aa: CASSPSGTNTGELFF

v_call: TRBV6-1
clone_size: once
d_call: TRBD1
j_call: TRBJ1-1
cdr3_nt: TGTGCCAGCAGTGACCCGAGGACAGGAAGGACTGAAGCTTTCTTT
cdr3_aa: CASSDPRTGRTEAFF